This T cell receptor beta chain is from a study of CD8 T cells in Susac syndrome. Study results and caveats: In its TCR sequencing and HLA analysis, the study acknowledged that the number of individuals was relatively small.

A remark on this clonotype: Its matching antigen is unknown.

Sequencing of TCR beta was performed on blood CD8+ T cells and on blood CD4+ T cells. A quantity of 0.5 to 1 ug RNA underwent reverse transcription using random hexamers. Across 54 Vbeta and 13 Jbeta, immunoSEQ multiplex PCR amplified TCR beta CDR3. Each CDR3 protein gets one entry after TCRdb re-called the immunoSEQ multiplex PCR reads with MiXCR. Altogether 330,000 or so distinct CDR3 sequences are present, 85% being singletons, with the ten largest covering around 0.22%. Sample: CD8+ T cells from PBMCs. The sequence came from a human donor with multiple sclerosis.

The CDR3 protein is CASSVGPGWEQYF. The CDR3 coding sequence is TGTGCCAGCAGCGTAGGACCGGGTTGGGAGCAGTACTTC. The V call is TRBV9, the J call TRBJ2-7; no reliable D call. Germline V CDR1 and CDR2: SGDLS, YYNGEE. The CDR3 has 13 amino acids. V was shortened by 0 bases and J by 7 bases, with 11 bases between the two germline ends.